The T cell receptor (beta chain) under discussion was sequenced for a study of cytomegalovirus exposure and HLA in healthy donors. On the study more broadly: Out of about 410 genotyped donors, less than 85% belonged to the Caucasian-associated ancestry cluster.

The PCR ran on 60 Vbeta and 13 Jbeta primers. The protocol was immunoSEQ multiplex PCR, while the TCRdb copy is restricted to in-frame clones and leaves out a portion. Here the sample spans about 140,000 clones, about 61% being singletons. Only one count was recorded for this clone. What it recognizes is unknown. Study-level points and caveats: According to a later analysis, donors in an Asian-associated ancestry cluster reportedly had fewer N-insertions than the approximately 670-donor mean. V segments that were indistinguishable, TRBV6-2 and TRBV6-3 among them, were omitted from analysis.

CDR3 size: 12 residues. Germline V gives CDR1 SNHLY, CDR2 FYNNEI. Trimming removed 7 bases at V and 7 bases at J, with 13 bases between. This receptor was identified in a male donor in good health and CMV-seronegative. The J gene is TRBJ1-2, the V gene TRBV2; weak D call: TRBD1 (6 bases). Sequencing was carried out using PBMCs. CDR3 sequence: CASTAGASGYTF. The CDR3 DNA is TGTGCCAGCACCGCAGGGGCGTCTGGCTACACCTTC.